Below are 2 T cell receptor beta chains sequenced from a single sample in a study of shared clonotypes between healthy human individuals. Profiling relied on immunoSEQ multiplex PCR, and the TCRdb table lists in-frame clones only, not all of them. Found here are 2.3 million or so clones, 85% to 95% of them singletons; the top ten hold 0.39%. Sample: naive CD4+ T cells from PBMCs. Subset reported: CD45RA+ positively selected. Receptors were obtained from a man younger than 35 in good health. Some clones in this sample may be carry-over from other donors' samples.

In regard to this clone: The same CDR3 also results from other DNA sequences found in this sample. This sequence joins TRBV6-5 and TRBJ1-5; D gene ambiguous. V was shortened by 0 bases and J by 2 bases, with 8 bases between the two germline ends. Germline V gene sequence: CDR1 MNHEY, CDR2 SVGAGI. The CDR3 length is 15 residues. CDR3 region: CASSYSGVGNQPQHF. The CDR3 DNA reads TGTGCCAGCAGTTACTCGGGTGTGGGCAATCAGCCCCAGCATTTT.

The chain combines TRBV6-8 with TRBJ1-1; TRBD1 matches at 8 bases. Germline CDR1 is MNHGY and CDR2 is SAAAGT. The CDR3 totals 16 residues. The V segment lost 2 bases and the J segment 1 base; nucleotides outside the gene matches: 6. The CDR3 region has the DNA TGTGCCAGCAGTTACAAAGACAGGGGCGGGAACACTGAAGCTTTCTTT. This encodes CASSYKDRGGNTEAFF.